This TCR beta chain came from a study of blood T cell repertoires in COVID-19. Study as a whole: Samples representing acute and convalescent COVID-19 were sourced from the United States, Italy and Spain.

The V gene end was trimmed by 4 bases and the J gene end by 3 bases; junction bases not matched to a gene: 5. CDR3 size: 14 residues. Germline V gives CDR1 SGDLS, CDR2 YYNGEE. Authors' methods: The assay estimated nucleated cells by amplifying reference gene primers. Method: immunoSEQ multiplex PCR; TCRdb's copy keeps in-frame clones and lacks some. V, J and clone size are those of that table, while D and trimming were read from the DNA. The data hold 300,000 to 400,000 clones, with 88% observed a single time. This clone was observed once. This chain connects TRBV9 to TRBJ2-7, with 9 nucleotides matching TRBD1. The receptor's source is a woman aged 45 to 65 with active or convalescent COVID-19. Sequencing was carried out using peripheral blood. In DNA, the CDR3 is TGTGCCAGCAGCCCCAGGACAGGGGACTACGAGCAGTACTTC. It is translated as CASSPRTGDYEQYF.